This T cell receptor beta chain comes out of a study of cytotoxic CD8 clonotypes in ibrutinib-treated CLL (dated by TCRdb to about 2021). About the full investigation: In this cohort, more than 14 patients were treatment-naive and about a dozen were relapsed/refractory, while roughly 17 had unmutated IGHV. Longitudinal samples were available for about 30% of the roughly 86 trial participants. Responses were partial in around 25 patients and complete in 2; after median around 68 months follow-up, about 15 stayed in remission and approximately twelve progressed. Samples at response were collected after a median of about 13 months of treatment, with a range of about 6 to 40 months. Cryopreserved peripheral blood mononuclear cells were obtained before treatment, at response, and at either sustained remission or disease progression. All remission and progressive disease samples were collected while patients were still receiving ibrutinib. An average of around 260,000 productive templates and some 99,000 productive rearrangements was obtained per sample. Here is what the overall study found, with its caveats: Clonality rose at ibrutinib response, remained stable during sustained remission, and dropped back toward baseline at progression. Public clonotypes were rare and either shrank or stayed stable during treatment, and the rise in clonality at ibrutinib response reflected expansion of private clonotypes. Sustained-remission and progressing patients did not have matched sampling times, and lymph node repertoires were not examined. At baseline, clonality was higher than in age-matched healthy donors and showed a strong correlation with circulating CD8+ T-cell counts.

Each clonotype received, on average, approximately 9.9x coverage in deep resolution sequencing performed on a MiSeq, where the target depth lay between 1 in 1 million and 1 in 200,000 T cells. The immunoSEQ hsTCRB Kit was used to generate TCR beta libraries. Regarding the original processing steps: ImmunoSEQ Data Assistant and ImmunoSEQ Analyzer were used for data analysis, and V, D and J genes were assigned according to IMGT definitions. Clonality, which ranges from 0 to 1, was calculated by subtracting the normalized Shannon entropy of productive rearrangement frequencies from one. Only overrepresented clonotypes making up at least 0.05% of the repertoire of each patient were included in the public clonotype analysis. More than ten repertoires from age-matched healthy donors, obtained from immuneACCESS, served as clonality controls. In its TCRdb copy, this immuneACCESS table keeps in-frame sequences only and misses some clones. Where compared with another copy, unresolved V genes explain less than half of these, and the others have no known cause. V and J calls and clone size come straight from that table; D and trimming were deduced from the DNA. Across this sample there are approximately 150,000 clones, with approximately 84% seen only once. The ten biggest clones cover 3.5% to 5.5% of the sample.

The sample's time point label, decoded: less than 30 months on ibrutinib. About 2 micrograms of genomic DNA were extracted from cryopreserved PBMCs for TCR beta library preparation. Longitudinal blood samples from CLL patients on ibrutinib monotherapy were analyzed using high-throughput TCR beta sequencing. Patients were enrolled in a phase 2 open-label single-center ibrutinib monotherapy trial. The CDR3 holds 14 amino acids from the cysteine to the phenylalanine. Solely the CDR3 DNA is kept, with 42 bases framed from the first base. V and J are trimmed by 3 bases and 2 bases, and the gene matches miss 3 bases of the junction. CDR1 and CDR2, looked up from the germline V gene, are MDHEN and SYDVKM. About this clone itself: Its antigen is still unknown. No much larger clonotype is one base removed from it; base qualities were not supplied.

The sequencing here drew on PBMCs, taken after 24 months of ibrutinib treatment. The chain employs TRBV28 and TRBJ2-5, with TRBD1 identical over 7 junction bases. This TCR was sampled from a human donor with chronic lymphocytic leukemia. CDR3 sequence: CASSLRDRQETQYF. In nucleotide form, the sequence is TGTGCCAGCAGTTTGAGGGACAGACAAGAGACCCAGTACTTC.